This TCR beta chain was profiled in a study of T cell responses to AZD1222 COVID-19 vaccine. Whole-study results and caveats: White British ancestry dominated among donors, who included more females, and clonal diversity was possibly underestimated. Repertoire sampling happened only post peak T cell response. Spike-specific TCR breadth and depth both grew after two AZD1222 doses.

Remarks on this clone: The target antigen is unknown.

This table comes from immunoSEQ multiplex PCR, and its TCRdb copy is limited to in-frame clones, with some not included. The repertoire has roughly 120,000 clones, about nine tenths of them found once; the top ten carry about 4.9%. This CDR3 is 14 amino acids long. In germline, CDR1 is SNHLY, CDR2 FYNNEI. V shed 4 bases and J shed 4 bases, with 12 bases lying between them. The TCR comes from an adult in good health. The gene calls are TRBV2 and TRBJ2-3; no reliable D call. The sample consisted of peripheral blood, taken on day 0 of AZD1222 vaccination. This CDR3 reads CASSGELPADTQYF. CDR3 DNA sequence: TGTGCCAGCAGTGGGGAATTGCCGGCAGATACGCAGTATTTT.